This T cell receptor beta chain is from a study of blood T cell repertoires in COVID-19. Study background: The United States, Italy and Spain supplied acute and convalescent COVID-19 samples. PBMCs, B-cell-depleted T cells, or T cells were the source of the cDNA or gDNA that made up the material.

The V gene's germline CDR1 is SGHTA and CDR2 FQGTGA. Trimming shortened V by 4 bases and J by 9 bases, and 13 bases separated the two germline ends. There are 13 residues in the CDR3. The authors' processing: Researchers report that nucleated cell counts were estimated from reference gene primer amplification. Profiled with immunoSEQ multiplex PCR; TCRdb holds only in-frame clones, not every one. The V and J calls and the clone size are those of that table, but D and trimming were determined from the DNA. The table lists roughly 60,000 clones, approximately 84% of them singletons. The rearrangement uses TRBV7-3 and TRBJ2-1, with unresolved D. The source material was peripheral blood. This TCR came from a man aged 60-69 years with acute or convalescent COVID-19. The CDR3 protein is CASSSGPTTEQFF. In nucleotides, the CDR3 is TGTGCCAGCAGCTCTGGGCCTACGACTGAGCAGTTCTTC.